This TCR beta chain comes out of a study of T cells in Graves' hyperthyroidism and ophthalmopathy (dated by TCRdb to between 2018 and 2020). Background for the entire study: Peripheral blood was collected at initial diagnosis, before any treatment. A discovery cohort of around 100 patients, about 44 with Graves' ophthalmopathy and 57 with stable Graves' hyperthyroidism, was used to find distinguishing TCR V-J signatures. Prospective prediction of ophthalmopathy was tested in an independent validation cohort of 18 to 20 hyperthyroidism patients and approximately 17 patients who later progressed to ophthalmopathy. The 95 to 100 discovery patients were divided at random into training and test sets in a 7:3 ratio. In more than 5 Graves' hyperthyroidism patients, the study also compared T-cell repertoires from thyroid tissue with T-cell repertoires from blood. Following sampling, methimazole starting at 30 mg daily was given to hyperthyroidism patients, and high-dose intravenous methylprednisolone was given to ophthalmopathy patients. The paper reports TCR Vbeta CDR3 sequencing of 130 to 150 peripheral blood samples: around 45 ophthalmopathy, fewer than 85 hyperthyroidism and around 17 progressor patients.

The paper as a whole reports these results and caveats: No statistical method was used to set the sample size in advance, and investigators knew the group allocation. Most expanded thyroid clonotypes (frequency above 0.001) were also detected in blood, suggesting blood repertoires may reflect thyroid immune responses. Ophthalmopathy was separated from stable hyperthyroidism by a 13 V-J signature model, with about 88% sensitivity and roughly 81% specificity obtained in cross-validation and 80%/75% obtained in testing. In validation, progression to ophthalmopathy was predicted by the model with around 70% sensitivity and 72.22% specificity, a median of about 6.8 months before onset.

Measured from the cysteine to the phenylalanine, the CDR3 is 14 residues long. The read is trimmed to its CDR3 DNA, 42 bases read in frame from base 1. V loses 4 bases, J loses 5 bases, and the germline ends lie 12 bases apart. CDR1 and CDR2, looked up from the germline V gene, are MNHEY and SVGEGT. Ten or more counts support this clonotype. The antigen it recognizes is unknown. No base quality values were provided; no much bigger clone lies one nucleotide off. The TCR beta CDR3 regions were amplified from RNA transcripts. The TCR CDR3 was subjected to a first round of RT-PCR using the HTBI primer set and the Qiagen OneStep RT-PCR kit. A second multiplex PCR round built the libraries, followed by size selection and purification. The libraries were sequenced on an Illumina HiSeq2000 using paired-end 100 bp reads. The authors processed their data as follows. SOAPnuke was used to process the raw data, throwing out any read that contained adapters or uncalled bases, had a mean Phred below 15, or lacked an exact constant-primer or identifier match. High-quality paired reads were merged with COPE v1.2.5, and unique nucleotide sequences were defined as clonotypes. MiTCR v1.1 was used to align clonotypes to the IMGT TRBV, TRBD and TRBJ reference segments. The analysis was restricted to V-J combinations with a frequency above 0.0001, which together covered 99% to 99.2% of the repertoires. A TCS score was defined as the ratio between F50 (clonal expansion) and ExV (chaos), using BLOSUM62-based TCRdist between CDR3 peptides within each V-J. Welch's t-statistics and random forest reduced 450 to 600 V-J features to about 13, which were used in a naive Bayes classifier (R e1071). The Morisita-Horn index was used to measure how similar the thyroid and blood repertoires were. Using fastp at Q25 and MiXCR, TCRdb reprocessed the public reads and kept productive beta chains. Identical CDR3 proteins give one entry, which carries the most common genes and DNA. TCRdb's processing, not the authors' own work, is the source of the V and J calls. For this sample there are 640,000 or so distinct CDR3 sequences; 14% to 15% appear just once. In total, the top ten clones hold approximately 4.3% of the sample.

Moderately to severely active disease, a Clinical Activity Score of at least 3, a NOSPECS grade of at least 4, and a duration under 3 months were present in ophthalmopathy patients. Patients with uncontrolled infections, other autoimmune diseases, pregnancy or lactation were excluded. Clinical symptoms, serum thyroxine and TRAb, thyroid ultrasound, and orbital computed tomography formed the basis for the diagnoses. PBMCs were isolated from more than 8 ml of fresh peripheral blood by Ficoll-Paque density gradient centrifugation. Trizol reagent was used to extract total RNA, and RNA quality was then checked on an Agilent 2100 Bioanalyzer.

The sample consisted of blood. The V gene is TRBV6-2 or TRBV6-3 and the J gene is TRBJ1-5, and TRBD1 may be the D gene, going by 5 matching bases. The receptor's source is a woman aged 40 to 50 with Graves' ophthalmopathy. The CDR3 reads CASSLNQGYQPQHF. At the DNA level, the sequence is TGTGCCAGCAGTTTAAACCAGGGATATCAGCCCCAGCATTTT.